This T cell receptor beta chain appears in the sequencing data of a study of blood T cell repertoires in COVID-19. Exposed volunteers were people who met a COVID-19 case within 2 weeks before study entry. Only one count was recorded for this clone. TCRdb keeps only in-frame clones here, not all; method: immunoSEQ multiplex PCR. Altogether over 200,000 clones are present, 80% to 90% being singletons, with the ten largest covering 3.7%. CDR1 is SGHVS, CDR2 FQNEAQ, per germline. The V and J ends lost 5 bases and 2 bases, in that order; junction bases with no gene match: 11. This CDR3 region has 19 residues.

The chain employs TRBV7-8 and TRBJ2-2; the match to TRBD2 covers 13 bases. Material: PBMCs or T cells enriched from blood (not recorded which). The clonotype originates from a woman in her twenties or thirties who had been exposed to COVID-19. The CDR3 DNA follows: TGTGCCAGCAGCCCCCCCCGACGGACTAGCGGGAGTAACACCGGGGAGCTGTTTTTT. Residues: CASSPPRRTSGSNTGELFF.